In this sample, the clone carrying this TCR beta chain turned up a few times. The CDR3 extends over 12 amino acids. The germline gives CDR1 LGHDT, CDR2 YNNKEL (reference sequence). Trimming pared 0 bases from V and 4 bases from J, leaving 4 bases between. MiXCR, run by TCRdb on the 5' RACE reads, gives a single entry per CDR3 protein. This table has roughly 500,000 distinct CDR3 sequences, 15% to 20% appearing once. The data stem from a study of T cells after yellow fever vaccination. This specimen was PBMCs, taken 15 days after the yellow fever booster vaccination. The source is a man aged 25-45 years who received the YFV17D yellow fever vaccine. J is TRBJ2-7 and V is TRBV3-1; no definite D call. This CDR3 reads CASSQEEYEQYF. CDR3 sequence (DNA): TGTGCCAGCAGCCAAGAGGAATACGAGCAGTACTTC.